This T cell receptor (beta chain) was sequenced during a study of shared clonotypes between healthy human individuals. Running of the assay took place at deep level. TCRdb's table, derived via immunoSEQ multiplex PCR, lists solely in-frame clones and lacks some. The profile shows more than 1,200,000 clones, roughly 98.5% of them singletons. Trimming removed 2 bases at V and 1 base at J, with 2 bases between. The CDR3 consists of 13 residues. Germline-derived CDR1 and CDR2 are SEHNR and FQNEAQ (reference sequence). The table lists this clone with a count of one. Within the sample, other DNA sequences also encode this same CDR3.

The sample was naive CD4+ T cells sorted from blood. This sample's subset: CD45RA+ positively selected. The clonotype comes from a man under 40 in good health. The chain carries TRBV7-9 and TRBJ2-2; D uncertain. CDR3 sequence reads: CASSLRNTGELFF. Here the CDR3 DNA reads TGTGCCAGCAGCTTAAGGAACACCGGGGAGCTGTTTTTT.